The 11 T cell receptor beta chains below come from one sample, sequenced in a study of shared clonotypes between healthy human individuals. Produced via immunoSEQ multiplex PCR; TCRdb's table is partial and in-frame only. The table includes hundreds of thousands of clones, more than 95% detected once. The sequencing sample was made of naive CD4+ T cells sorted from blood. Stated subset: CD45RA+ positively selected. The source of these receptors is a woman aged 25 to 45 in good health.

V gene TRBV7-2 combines with J gene TRBJ1-2; D perhaps matches TRBD1 (6 bases). The ends were cut back, 4 bases at V and 4 bases at J, with 16 bases in the middle. This CDR3 is built from 15 residues. CDR1 is SGHTA, CDR2 FQGNSA, per germline. CDR3 bases: TGTGCCAGCAGCTACACCTCAGGGGACCTCTATGGCTACACCTTC. Protein product: CASSYTSGDLYGYTF.

The chain links TRBV4-2 to TRBJ2-5, with a weak D call TRBD1 (5 bases). V was cut by 2 bases and J by 1 base, with 8 bases left in between. Per the germline V gene, CDR1 is LGHNA and CDR2 is YNFKEQ. CDR3 size: 14 residues. CDR3 in DNA: TGTGCCAGCAGCCAACGCCAGGGCCAAGAGACCCAGTACTTC. Protein product: CASSQRQGQETQYF.

The chain employs TRBV27 and TRBJ2-3; 11 positions match TRBD2. With V trimmed by 5 bases and J by 0 bases, 7 bases remained unmatched. CDR1 is MNHEY, CDR2 SMNVEV, per germline (reference sequence). This CDR3 is 17 amino acids long. The CDR3 nucleotides are TGTGCCAGCAGTACCCCGAGGACTAGCGGGAGCACAGATACGCAGTATTTT. This gives the protein CASSTPRTSGSTDTQYF.

This chain connects TRBV15 to TRBJ2-7; D is perhaps TRBD1 or TRBD2 (6 bases each). The germline V gene has CDR1 LNHNV and CDR2 YYDKDF (reference sequence). CDR3 length: 15 amino acids. The V gene lost 0 bases and the J gene lost 4 bases, with 13 bases spanning the gap. CDR3 in amino acids: CATSRDTGARYEQYF. CDR3 in DNA: TGTGCCACCAGCAGAGACACGGGGGCACGGTACGAGCAGTACTTC.

The V and J genes are TRBV4-1 and TRBJ2-7; possibly TRBD2 for D (5 bases). The germline V gene encodes CDR1 MGHRA and CDR2 YSYEKL. The CDR3 totals 17 residues. V was clipped by 4 bases and J by 0 bases, with 19 bases between them. CDR3 loop: CASSLQGQAAISYEQYF. The CDR3 nucleotides read TGCGCCAGCAGCCTTCAAGGGCAAGCGGCGATCTCCTACGAGCAGTACTTC.

This sequence joins TRBV7-2 and TRBJ1-5, with D possibly being TRBD1 (6 bases). Per germline, CDR1 SGHTA and CDR2 FQGNSA. The CDR3 contains 18 residues. V lost 1 base to trimming and J lost 1 base, with 17 bases between them. CDR3 in DNA: TGTGCCAGCAGCTTAGAGTCGAGGGCAGGGGTAAGCAATCAGCCCCAGCATTTT. Protein sequence: CASSLESRAGVSNQPQHF.

V is TRBV19 and J is TRBJ1-1, with D unresolved. Trimming took 4 bases from V and 1 from J, leaving 19 bases between them. This CDR3 is built from 17 residues. Germline V gene sequence: CDR1 LNHDA, CDR2 SQIVND (reference sequence). The CDR3 coding sequence is TGTGCCAGTAGTAAGGGCGGACCAGGCCTGGGGAACACTGAAGCTTTCTTT. This translates into CASSKGGPGLGNTEAFF. The full variable domain, in which reference TRBV19 and TRBJ1-1 provide the parts outside the CDR3, is DGGITQSPKYLFRKEGQNVTLSCEQNLNHDAMYWYRQDPGQGLRLIYYSQIVNDFQKGDIAEGYSVSREKKESFPLTVTSAQKNPTAFYLCASSKGGPGLGNTEAFFGQGTRLTVV.

A few counts support this clone. The genes are TRBV6-1 and TRBJ1-4; no clear D gene. Germline V gene lookup returns CDR1 MNHNS and CDR2 SASEGT. The CDR3 contains 16 residues. Trimming pared 5 bases from V and 0 bases from J, leaving 13 bases between. The CDR3 loop reads CASSQGGFATNEKLFF. CDR3 bases: TGTGCCAGCAGTCAAGGCGGCTTTGCAACTAATGAAAAACTGTTTTTT.

V gene TRBV28 combines with J gene TRBJ1-5, with D possibly being TRBD1 (5 bases). Germline V gene lookup returns CDR1 MDHEN and CDR2 SYDVKM. V shed 6 bases and J shed 7 bases, with 10 bases lying between them. The CDR3 runs 12 residues. CDR3 nucleotide sequence: TGTGCCAGCAGCCCGACAGACCAGCCCCAGCATTTT. Translated, it gives CASSPTDQPQHF.

V usage is TRBV7-9 and J usage is TRBJ2-1; D may be TRBD1 (6 bases). Trimming took off 1 base at V and 7 bases at J, with 20 bases between the two ends. CDR3 length: 17 residues. Germline CDR1 reads SEHNR; CDR2 reads FQNEAQ (reference sequence). DNA for the CDR3: TGTGCCAGCAGCTTAGATTCATCCAGGGGAGTTTTGAATGAGCAGTTCTTC. It codes for CASSLDSSRGVLNEQFF. Using reference TRBV7-9 and TRBJ2-1 for the parts outside the CDR3, the full variable domain is DTGVSQNPRHKITKRGQNVTFRCDPISEHNRLYWYRQTLGQGPEFLTYFQNEAQLEKSRLLSDRFSAERPKGSFSTLEIQRTEQGDSAMYLCASSLDSSRGVLNEQFFGPGTRLTVL.

The CDR3 region is CASSQDWDIRPSYEQYF. The CDR3 DNA is TGCGCCAGCAGCCAAGATTGGGACATCCGACCCTCCTACGAGCAGTACTTC. The chain employs TRBV4-1 and TRBJ2-7, with TRBD1 as a possible D gene (6 bases). The CDR3 runs 17 residues. The ends were cut back, 0 bases at V and 0 bases at J, with 15 bases in the middle. The V gene's germline CDR1 is MGHRA and CDR2 YSYEKL.